Detailed here is one TCR beta chain. This clone occurred a few times. Its antigen is not yet known. Per-base quality was not reported, and no clone a single base away is much larger than it. This sample stems from a study of blood T cell repertoires in COVID-19 (dated by TCRdb to the early 2020s). About the investigation overall: The collaborator samples originated in the United States, Italy and Spain and spanned the acute and convalescent phases of COVID-19. The material from the prospective study consisted of cDNA or gDNA derived from T cells, B-cell-depleted T cells, or PBMCs. Deeply sampled blood TCRbeta repertoires from subjects exposed to, actively infected with, or recovered from COVID-19 were included in the dataset. A freely available public database, intended as a resource for researchers studying the immune response to SARS-CoV-2, is where the repertoires were released. The samples were drawn from the first 160 participants of the ongoing ImmuneRACE study and from 1,254 subjects provided by 6 global collaborators. A de-identified subject ID, COVID-19 status, age in years and sex were almost always included in the sample metadata. HLA class I and class II types, where available, came from metadata supplied by the sample provider rather than from assay-based typing.

Results the study describes overall, beyond this receptor: The amount of clinical and demographic metadata varied by source and participant and was provided uncurated.

Whole blood was collected in K2EDTA tubes by collaborating institutions according to the institutions' own protocols. Collaborator samples were shipped for TCRbeta analysis as frozen whole blood, isolated PBMCs, or DNA extracted from either sample type. CDR1 LNHDA and CDR2 SQIVND are derived from the germline V gene (reference sequence). At the junction V is shortened by 1 base and J by 10 bases, with 11 bases in between. From the cysteine through the phenylalanine, the CDR3 covers 13 amino acids. Only the CDR3 DNA is retained, 39 bases long and in frame from the first base. TCRbeta CDR3 regions were amplified from genomic DNA using the immunoSEQ Assay, a bias-controlled multiplex PCR. Processing in the source paper ran as follows. Nucleated cell counts per sample were estimated from amplification of reference gene primers within the assay. To quantify the absolute abundance of each unique TCRbeta CDR3 rearrangement, sequence reads were collapsed and filtered. For each sample, productive Simpson clonality was calculated as the square root of Simpson's diversity index over productive rearrangements. The table was pulled from immuneACCESS by TCRdb, which kept in-frame rearrangements only. Such tables lose some clones; where checked, under half of the loss comes from unresolved V genes, and the rest has no known cause. The DNA gave D and trimming, while V, J and clone size come from that table. The sample table holds roughly 53,000 clones, of which about 76% were seen once. Around 42% of the sample comes from the top ten.

The chain is assembled from TRBV19 and TRBJ2-1; D gene: possibly TRBD2, on 6 matching bases. Sequencing input: peripheral blood. The clonotype comes from a man aged 65-85 years with active or convalescent COVID-19. The CDR3 in this case is CASSIAGVSEQFF. The nucleotide sequence reads TGTGCCAGTAGTATAGCGGGAGTTTCAGAGCAGTTCTTC. When the CDR3 is completed using the reference TRBV19 and TRBJ2-1 genes on either side, the full variable domain is DGGITQSPKYLFRKEGQNVTLSCEQNLNHDAMYWYRQDPGQGLRLIYYSQIVNDFQKGDIAEGYSVSREKKESFPLTVTSAQKNPTAFYLCASSIAGVSEQFFGPGTRLTVL.